This TCR beta chain emerged from a study of T cells in Graves' hyperthyroidism and ophthalmopathy. Using RNA transcripts as the source, TCR beta CDR3 regions were amplified. The TCR CDR3 was amplified in a first-round RT-PCR using the HTBI primer set. TCRdb itself ran the multiplex PCR reads through MiXCR, one entry per CDR3 protein. Of 600,000 to 800,000 distinct CDR3 sequences in the sample, roughly a third are singletons; the top ten hold more than 25%. With regard to this clonotype: Just one base apart from a much larger clone, this may be a read error.

The sample comprised blood. This clonotype was sampled from a woman in her thirties or forties with Graves' hyperthyroidism.

CDR3 sequence: CTSSLLVIETQYF. CDR3 DNA sequence: TGTACCAGCAGCTTATTGGTGATTGAGACCCAGTACTTC. The rearrangement links TRBV7-2 to TRBJ2-5; D is ambiguous. V was shortened by 2 bases and J by 5 bases, with 9 bases between the two germline ends. The CDR3 length is 13 residues. Germline values: CDR1 SGHTA, CDR2 FQGNSA.